This is a list of T cell receptor beta chains from one sample in a study of cytomegalovirus exposure and HLA in healthy donors. Profiling relied on immunoSEQ multiplex PCR, and the TCRdb table lists in-frame clones only, not all of them. Of over 100,000 clones in the sample, around 63% were seen once. The sequenced sample was PBMCs. These receptors were taken from a human donor in good health. Both conserved end residues are part of each CDR3. D genes are given only for firm matches. Size values are once, few and many counts, or a class for expanded clones, and some rows have none.

clone_size: .
cdr3_length: 14
v_call: TRBV7-2
d_call: .
j_call: TRBJ2-7
cdr3_nt: TGTGCCAGCAGGGAGACAGGACCCTCCTACGAGCAGTACTTC
cdr3_aa: CASRETGPSYEQYF

clone_size: .
cdr3_length: 17
v_call: TRBV7-9
d_call: TRBD1
j_call: TRBJ1-3
cdr3_nt: TGTGCCAGCAGCTACTCCCTGGAGGGGGCGGATGGAAACACCATATATTTT
cdr3_aa: CASSYSLEGADGNTIYF

clone_size: .
cdr3_length: 16
v_call: TRBV28
d_call: TRBD1
j_call: TRBJ2-2
cdr3_nt: TGTGCCAGCACCCCCTGGGACAGGGATACCACCGGGGAGCTGTTTTTT
cdr3_aa: CASTPWDRDTTGELFF

clone_size: .
cdr3_length: 12
v_call: TRBV7-9
d_call: .
j_call: TRBJ2-3
cdr3_nt: TGTGCCAGCAGCTTAGGAGCGGATACGCAGTATTTT
cdr3_aa: CASSLGADTQYF

clone_size: once
cdr3_length: 17
v_call: TRBV19
d_call: TRBD2
j_call: TRBJ2-1
cdr3_nt: TGTGCCAGTAGTCCGAGGGGTAGCGGGAGCTCCTACAATGAGCAGTTCTTC
cdr3_aa: CASSPRGSGSSYNEQFF

clone_size: .
cdr3_length: 13
v_call: TRBV6-5
d_call: .
j_call: TRBJ2-7
cdr3_nt: TGTGCCAGCAGTTACGGACGGGAGTTTGAGCAGTACTTC
cdr3_aa: CASSYGREFEQYF

clone_size: .
cdr3_length: 16
v_call: TRBV4-1
d_call: TRBD1
j_call: TRBJ2-7
cdr3_nt: TGCGCCAGCAGCCAAGTACTCGTACAGGGGCAGTACGAGCAGTACTTC
cdr3_aa: CASSQVLVQGQYEQYF

clone_size: .
cdr3_length: 13
v_call: TRBV5-6
d_call: .
j_call: TRBJ2-7
cdr3_nt: TGTGCCAGCACCCTCAGGGGGGACTACGAGCAGTACTTC
cdr3_aa: CASTLRGDYEQYF

clone_size: .
cdr3_length: 15
v_call: TRBV19
d_call: TRBD1
j_call: TRBJ1-2
cdr3_nt: TGTGCCAGTAGTATTATAACAGGGGGCTACTATGGCTACACCTTC
cdr3_aa: CASSIITGGYYGYTF

clone_size: .
cdr3_length: 12
v_call: TRBV5-1
d_call: .
j_call: TRBJ2-1
cdr3_nt: TGCGCCAGCAGCTTGGATGCGTATGAGCAGTTCTTC
cdr3_aa: CASSLDAYEQFF

clone_size: .
cdr3_length: 15
v_call: TRBV9
d_call: .
j_call: TRBJ2-3
cdr3_nt: TGTGCCAGCAGCGTAGAGCACTCTAGCACAGATACGCAGTATTTT
cdr3_aa: CASSVEHSSTDTQYF

clone_size: .
cdr3_length: 12
v_call: TRBV5-1
d_call: .
j_call: TRBJ2-2
cdr3_nt: TGCGCCAGCAGCCAGGTTCCCGGGGAGCTGTTTTTT
cdr3_aa: CASSQVPGELFF

clone_size: .
cdr3_length: 15
v_call: TRBV18
d_call: TRBD1
j_call: TRBJ1-5
cdr3_nt: TGTGCCAGCTCACTCGGGACAGGTAGCAATCAGCCCCAGCATTTT
cdr3_aa: CASSLGTGSNQPQHF

clone_size: .
cdr3_length: 13
v_call: TRBV6-4
d_call: TRBD1
j_call: TRBJ1-4
cdr3_nt: TGTGCCAGCAGGGACAGGGAGGATGAAAAACTGTTTTTT
cdr3_aa: CASRDREDEKLFF

clone_size: .
cdr3_length: 12
v_call: TRBV27
d_call: .
j_call: TRBJ1-3
cdr3_nt: TGTGCCAGCCAGGGTGACGGAAACACCATATATTTT
cdr3_aa: CASQGDGNTIYF

clone_size: .
cdr3_length: 15
v_call: TRBV27
d_call: .
j_call: TRBJ2-7
cdr3_nt: TGTGCCAGCAGTTTATATATTAGCGGCCCCTACGAGCAGTACTTC
cdr3_aa: CASSLYISGPYEQYF

clone_size: .
cdr3_length: 15
v_call: TRBV5-4
d_call: TRBD1
j_call: TRBJ2-2
cdr3_nt: TGTGCCAGCAGCCCCGGGACAGGGGGTACCGGGGAGCTGTTTTTT
cdr3_aa: CASSPGTGGTGELFF

clone_size: few
cdr3_length: 15
v_call: TRBV14
d_call: .
j_call: TRBJ2-7
cdr3_nt: TGTGCCAGCAGCCAAGAGTGGTCTAGCTCCTACGAGCAGTACTTC
cdr3_aa: CASSQEWSSSYEQYF

clone_size: .
cdr3_length: 15
v_call: TRBV7-3
d_call: .
j_call: TRBJ2-3
cdr3_nt: TGTGCCAGCAGCTTGACTATCCAACGCACAGATACGCAGTATTTT
cdr3_aa: CASSLTIQRTDTQYF

clone_size: .
cdr3_length: 15
v_call: TRBV29-1
d_call: TRBD2
j_call: TRBJ2-2
cdr3_nt: TGCAGCGTTGAGTTGGCTAGCGGGAACACCGGGGAGCTGTTTTTT
cdr3_aa: CSVELASGNTGELFF

clone_size: few
cdr3_length: 17
v_call: TRBV19
d_call: TRBD1
j_call: TRBJ2-2
cdr3_nt: TGTGCCAGCAGTAAGGACAGGCGATACCTGAACACCGGGGAGCTGTTTTTT
cdr3_aa: CASSKDRRYLNTGELFF

clone_size: .
cdr3_length: 14
v_call: TRBV7-6
d_call: TRBD2
j_call: TRBJ2-5
cdr3_nt: TGTGCCAGCAGCTTAGGGACTAGCGGAAAGACCCAGTACTTC
cdr3_aa: CASSLGTSGKTQYF

clone_size: .
cdr3_length: 17
v_call: TRBV5-1
d_call: .
j_call: TRBJ2-1
cdr3_nt: TGCGCCAGCAGCCCCAGGGGGATTAGCGGGGTCTACAATGAGCAGTTCTTC
cdr3_aa: CASSPRGISGVYNEQFF

clone_size: .
cdr3_length: 14
v_call: TRBV27
d_call: .
j_call: TRBJ1-1
cdr3_nt: TGTGCCAGCACTCCGGGACTGCTCAACACTGAAGCTTTCTTT
cdr3_aa: CASTPGLLNTEAFF

clone_size: few
cdr3_length: 14
v_call: TRBV13
d_call: .
j_call: TRBJ2-7
cdr3_nt: TGTGCCAGCAGCTCCCGGGGATCCTTCTACGAGCAGTACTTC
cdr3_aa: CASSSRGSFYEQYF

clone_size: .
cdr3_length: 13
v_call: TRBV28
d_call: .
j_call: TRBJ2-7
cdr3_nt: TGTGCCAGCAGTTTGAGGCCTACCTACGAGCAGTACTTC
cdr3_aa: CASSLRPTYEQYF

clone_size: .
cdr3_length: 15
v_call: TRBV29-1
d_call: TRBD2
j_call: TRBJ2-2
cdr3_nt: TGCAGCGCCCACAGCGCTAGCGGGAACACCGGGGAGCTGTTTTTT
cdr3_aa: CSAHSASGNTGELFF

clone_size: .
cdr3_length: 13
v_call: TRBV7-8
d_call: .
j_call: TRBJ2-5
cdr3_nt: TGTGCCAGCAGCTTCAGGGGCCAAGAGACCCAGTACTTC
cdr3_aa: CASSFRGQETQYF

clone_size: .
cdr3_length: 17
v_call: TRBV15
d_call: TRBD2
j_call: TRBJ2-7
cdr3_nt: TGTGCCACCAGCAGAGATACAGCGGGAGGGGTATCCTACGAGCAGTACTTC
cdr3_aa: CATSRDTAGGVSYEQYF

clone_size: .
cdr3_length: 15
v_call: TRBV5-4
d_call: .
j_call: TRBJ2-3
cdr3_nt: TGTGCCAGCAGCTTGACAGGGAGAGGGGCAGATACGCAGTATTTT
cdr3_aa: CASSLTGRGADTQYF

clone_size: .
cdr3_length: 16
v_call: TRBV4-1
d_call: TRBD1
j_call: TRBJ1-4
cdr3_nt: TGCGCCAGCAGCCTTACAGGGGACTTGGCTAATGAAAAACTGTTTTTT
cdr3_aa: CASSLTGDLANEKLFF